This T cell receptor (beta chain) is from a study of Graves' ophthalmopathy and Graves' hyperthyroidism. Amplification from RNA transcripts yielded the TCR beta CDR3 regions. Second-round multiplex PCR followed a first-round RT-PCR using HTBI primers. TCRdb redid the calling of the multiplex PCR reads with MiXCR, one entry per CDR3 protein. This sample has roughly 300,000 distinct CDR3 sequences; about 17% occur once, and the top ten carry more than 9%. General study findings and limits: A model built from 13 signatures distinguished ophthalmopathy from stable hyperthyroidism with 87.88% sensitivity and approximately 81% specificity.

Ten or more counts support this clonotype. Its antigen is not known. Where ophthalmopathy was present, donors had moderate-to-severe activity, CAS ≥3, NOSPECS ≥4 and duration under 3 months. Each diagnosis was determined on the basis of clinical symptoms, serum thyroxine, TRAb, thyroid ultrasound and orbital computed tomography. The authors used Ficoll-Paque density gradient centrifugation to separate PBMCs. The input was more than 8 ml of fresh peripheral blood. This CDR3 comprises 13 residues. CDR1 LNHNV and CDR2 YYDKDF come from the germline V gene (reference sequence). V lost 1 base to trimming and J lost 3 bases, with 7 bases between them.

The source is an adult man with Graves' ophthalmopathy. Sequenced: peripheral blood. This chain uses TRBV15 with TRBJ2-7, with D tentatively TRBD1 (5 bases). CDR3 DNA: TGTGCCACCAGCAGAGGGACACTCTACGAGCAGTACTTC. This encodes CATSRGTLYEQYF.